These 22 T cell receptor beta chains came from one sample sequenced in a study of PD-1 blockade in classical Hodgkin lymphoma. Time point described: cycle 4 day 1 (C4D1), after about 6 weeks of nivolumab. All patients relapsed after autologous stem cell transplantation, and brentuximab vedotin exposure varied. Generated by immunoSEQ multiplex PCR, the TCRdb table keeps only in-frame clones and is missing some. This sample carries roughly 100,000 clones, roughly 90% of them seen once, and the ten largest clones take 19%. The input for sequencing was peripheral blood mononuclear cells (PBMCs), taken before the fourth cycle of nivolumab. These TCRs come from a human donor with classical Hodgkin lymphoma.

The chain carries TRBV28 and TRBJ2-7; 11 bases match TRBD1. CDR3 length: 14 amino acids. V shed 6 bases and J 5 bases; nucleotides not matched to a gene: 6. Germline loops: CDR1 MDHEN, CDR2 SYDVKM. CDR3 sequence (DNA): TGTGCCAGCAGCTTACCGGGACAGGGGGACGAGCAGTACTTC. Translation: CASSLPGQGDEQYF.

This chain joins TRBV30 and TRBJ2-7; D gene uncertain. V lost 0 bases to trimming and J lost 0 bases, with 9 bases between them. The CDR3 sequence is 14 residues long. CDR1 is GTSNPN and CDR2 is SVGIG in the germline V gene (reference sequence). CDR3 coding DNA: TGTGCCTGGAGTGTTCGTATTCTCTCCTACGAGCAGTACTTC. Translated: CAWSVRILSYEQYF.

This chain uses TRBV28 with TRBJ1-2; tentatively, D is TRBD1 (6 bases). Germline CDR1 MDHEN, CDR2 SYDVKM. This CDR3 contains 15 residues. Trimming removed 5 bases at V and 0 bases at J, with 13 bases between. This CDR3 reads CASSMTGTSNYGYTF. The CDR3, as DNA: TGTGCCAGCAGTATGACCGGGACATCTAACTATGGCTACACCTTC.

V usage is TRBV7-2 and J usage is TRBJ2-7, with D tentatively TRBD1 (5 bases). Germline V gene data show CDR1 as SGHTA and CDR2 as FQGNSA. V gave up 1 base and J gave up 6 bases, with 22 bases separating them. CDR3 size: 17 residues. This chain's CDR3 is CASSLVTPRGRAGEQYF. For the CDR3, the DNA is TGTGCCAGCAGCTTAGTTACTCCTAGGGGCAGGGCCGGCGAGCAGTACTTC.

CDR3 loop: CAWEGEWTSEAFF. The DNA of the CDR3 is TGTGCCTGGGAGGGGGAGTGGACATCTGAAGCTTTCTTT. This sequence joins TRBV30 and TRBJ1-1, with a tentative D call TRBD1 (6 bases). The CDR3 covers 13 residues. CDR1 and CDR2 from the germline V gene are GTSNPN and SVGIG (reference sequence). Trimming took 5 bases from V and 6 from J, leaving 16 bases between them.

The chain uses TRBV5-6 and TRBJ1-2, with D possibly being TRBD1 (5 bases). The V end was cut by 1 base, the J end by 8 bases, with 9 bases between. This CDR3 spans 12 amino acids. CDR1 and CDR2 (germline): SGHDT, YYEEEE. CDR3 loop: CASSLNRLGYTF. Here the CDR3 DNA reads TGTGCCAGCAGCTTGAACAGGCTCGGCTACACCTTC.

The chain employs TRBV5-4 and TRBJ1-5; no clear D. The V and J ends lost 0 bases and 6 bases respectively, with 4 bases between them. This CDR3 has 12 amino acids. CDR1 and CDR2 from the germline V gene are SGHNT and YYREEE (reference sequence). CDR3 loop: CASSLDGQPQHF. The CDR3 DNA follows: TGTGCCAGCAGCTTGGACGGTCAGCCCCAGCATTTT.

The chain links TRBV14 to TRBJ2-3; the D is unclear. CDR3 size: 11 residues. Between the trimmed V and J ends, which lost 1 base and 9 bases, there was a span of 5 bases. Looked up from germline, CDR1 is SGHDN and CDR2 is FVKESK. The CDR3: CASSQGLTQYF. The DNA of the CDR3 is TGTGCCAGCAGCCAAGGGTTAACGCAGTATTTT.

DNA for the CDR3: TGTGCCAGCAGTCCCGGGGGGGGTTTCAAAAGCACAGATACGCAGTATTTT. Translating gives CASSPGGGFKSTDTQYF. This chain uses TRBV28 with TRBJ2-3, with TRBD2 matching 8 bases. Trimming took 5 bases from V and 0 from J; bases not matched to a gene: 10. The CDR3 loop spans 17 amino acids. In germline, CDR1 is MDHEN, CDR2 SYDVKM.

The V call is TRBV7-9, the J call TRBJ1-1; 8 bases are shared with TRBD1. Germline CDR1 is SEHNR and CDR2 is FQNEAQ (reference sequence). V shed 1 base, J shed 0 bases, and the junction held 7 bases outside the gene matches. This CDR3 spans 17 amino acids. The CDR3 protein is CASSLDGQGAMNTEAFF. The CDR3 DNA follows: TGTGCCAGCAGCTTAGATGGGCAGGGGGCCATGAACACTGAAGCTTTCTTT.

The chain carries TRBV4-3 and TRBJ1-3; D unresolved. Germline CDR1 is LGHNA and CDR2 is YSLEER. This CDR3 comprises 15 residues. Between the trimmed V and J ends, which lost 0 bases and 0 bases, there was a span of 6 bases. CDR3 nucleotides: TGCGCCAGCAGCCAAGATAACTTCTCTGGAAACACCATATATTTT. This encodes CASSQDNFSGNTIYF.

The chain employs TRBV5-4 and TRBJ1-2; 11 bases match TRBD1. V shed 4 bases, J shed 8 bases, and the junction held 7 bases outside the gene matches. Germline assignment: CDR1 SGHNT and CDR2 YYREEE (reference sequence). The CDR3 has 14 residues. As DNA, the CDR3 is TGTGCCAGCAGCCCTCTGGACAGGGGGCAAGGCTACACCTTC. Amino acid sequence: CASSPLDRGQGYTF. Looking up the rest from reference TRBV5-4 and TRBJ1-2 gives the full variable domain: ETGVTQSPTHLIKTRGQQVTLRCSSQSGHNTVSWYQQALGQGPQFIFQYYREEENGRGNFPPRFSGLQFPNYSSELNVNALELDDSALYLCASSPLDRGQGYTFGSGTRLTVV.

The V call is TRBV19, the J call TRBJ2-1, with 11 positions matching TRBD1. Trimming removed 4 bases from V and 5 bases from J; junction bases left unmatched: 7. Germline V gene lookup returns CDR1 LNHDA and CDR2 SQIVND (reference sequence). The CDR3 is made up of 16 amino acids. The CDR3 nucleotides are TGTGCCAGTAGTAACCCTGGGACAGGGGGACACAATGAGCAGTTCTTC. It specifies CASSNPGTGGHNEQFF.

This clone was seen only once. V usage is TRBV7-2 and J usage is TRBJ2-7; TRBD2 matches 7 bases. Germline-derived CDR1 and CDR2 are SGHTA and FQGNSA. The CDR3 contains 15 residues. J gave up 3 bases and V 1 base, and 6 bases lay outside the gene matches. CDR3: CASSLEAGARYEQYF. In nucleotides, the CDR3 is TGTGCCAGCAGCTTAGAGGCGGGAGCTCGCTACGAGCAGTACTTC.

The CDR3 DNA is TGTGCCAGCTCACCAGGAGCGCACTACGAGCAGTACTTC. Protein product: CASSPGAHYEQYF. The chain employs TRBV18 and TRBJ2-7, with D unclear. V shed 2 bases and J shed 3 bases, with 8 bases lying between them. This CDR3 comprises 13 residues. CDR1 is KGHSH and CDR2 is LQKENI in the germline V gene.

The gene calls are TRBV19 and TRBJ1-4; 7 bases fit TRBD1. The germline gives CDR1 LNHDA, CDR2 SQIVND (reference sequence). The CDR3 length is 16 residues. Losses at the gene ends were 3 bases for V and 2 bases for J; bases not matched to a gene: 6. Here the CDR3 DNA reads TGTGCCAGTAGTATTGGAGGGGGCTGGACTAATGAAAAACTGTTTTTT. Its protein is CASSIGGGWTNEKLFF.

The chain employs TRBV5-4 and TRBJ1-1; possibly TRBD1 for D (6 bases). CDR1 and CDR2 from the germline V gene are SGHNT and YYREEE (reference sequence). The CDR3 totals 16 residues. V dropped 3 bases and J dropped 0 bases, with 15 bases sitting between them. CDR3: CASSSGQGPMNTEAFF. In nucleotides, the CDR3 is TGTGCCAGCAGCTCCGGGCAGGGGCCCATGAACACTGAAGCTTTCTTT.

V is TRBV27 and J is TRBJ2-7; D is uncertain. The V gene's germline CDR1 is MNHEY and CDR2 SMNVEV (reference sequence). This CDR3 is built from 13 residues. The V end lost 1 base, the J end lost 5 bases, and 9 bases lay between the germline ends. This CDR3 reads CASSLLGYHEQYF. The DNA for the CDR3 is TGTGCCAGCAGTTTATTGGGGTACCACGAGCAGTACTTC.

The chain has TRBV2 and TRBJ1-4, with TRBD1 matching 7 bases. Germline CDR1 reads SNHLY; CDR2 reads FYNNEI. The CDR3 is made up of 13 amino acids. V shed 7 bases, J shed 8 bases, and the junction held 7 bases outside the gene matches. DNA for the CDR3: TGTGCCAGCAATCAGAAACAGGGGGAAAAACTGTTTTTT. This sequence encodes CASNQKQGEKLFF. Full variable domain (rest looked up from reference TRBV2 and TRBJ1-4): EPEVTQTPSHQVTQMGQEVILRCVPISNHLYFYWYRQILGQKVEFLVSFYNNEISEKSEIFDDQFSVERPDGSNFTLKIRSTKLEDSAMYFCASNQKQGEKLFFGSGTQLSVL.

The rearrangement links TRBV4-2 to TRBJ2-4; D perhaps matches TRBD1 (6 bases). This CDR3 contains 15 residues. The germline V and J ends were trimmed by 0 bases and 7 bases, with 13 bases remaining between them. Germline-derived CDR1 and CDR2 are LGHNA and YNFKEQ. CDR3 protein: CASSQDQGNGNIQYF. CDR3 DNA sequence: TGTGCCAGCAGCCAAGATCAGGGGAATGGGAACATTCAGTACTTC.

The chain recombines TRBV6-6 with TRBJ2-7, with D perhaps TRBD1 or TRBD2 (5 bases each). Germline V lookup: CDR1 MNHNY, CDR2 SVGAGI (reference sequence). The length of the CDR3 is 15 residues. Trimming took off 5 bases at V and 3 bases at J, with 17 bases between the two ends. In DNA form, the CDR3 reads TGTGCCAGCAGTCCTGGGGGAATCCTAGGCTACGAGCAGTACTTC. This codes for CASSPGGILGYEQYF.

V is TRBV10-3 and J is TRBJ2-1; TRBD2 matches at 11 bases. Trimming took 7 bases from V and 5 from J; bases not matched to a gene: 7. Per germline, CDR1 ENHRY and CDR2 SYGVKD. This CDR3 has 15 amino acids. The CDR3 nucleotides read TGTGCCATCAAACCCGGACTAGCGGGCAACAATGAGCAGTTCTTC. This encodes CAIKPGLAGNNEQFF.